This record concerns one T cell receptor (beta chain) sequence. Its antigen remains unknown. V lost 4 bases, J lost 6 bases, and 16 bases lay in between. Per the germline V gene, CDR1 is SGDLS and CDR2 is YYNGEE. The CDR3 covers 14 residues. This sample is drawn from a study of CD8+ T cells in alopecia areata. Study details: Those patients who were treated received oral tofacitinib, which was given at 5 to 10 mg twice daily for moderate-to-severe alopecia areata. Regarding the study as a whole: Lesional scalp exceeded normal scalp in clonality, especially in alopecia totalis/universalis. Tofacitinib significantly decreased scalp clonality and expanded CD8+ clones among top 100.

TCR sequencing used cDNA made by reverse transcription of extracted RNA. The data were produced by immunoSEQ multiplex PCR, yet TCRdb's version contains in-frame clones alone and is incomplete. This sample has some 80,000 clones, with about 71% found just once. The sample's treatment: oral pan-JAK inhibitor, 5-10 mg twice daily. PBMCs provided sorted CD4+ and CD8+ T cells. The sample here was CD8+ T cells sorted from blood, taken at week 24, from a patient treated with tofacitinib. The chain recombines TRBV9 with TRBJ1-2; a weak D match, TRBD1 (5 bases). This clonotype was obtained from a human donor with alopecia areata. The DNA for the CDR3 is TGTGCCAGCAGCCTAGGGGTAGTAAGAAATGGCTACACCTTC. Its translation is CASSLGVVRNGYTF.